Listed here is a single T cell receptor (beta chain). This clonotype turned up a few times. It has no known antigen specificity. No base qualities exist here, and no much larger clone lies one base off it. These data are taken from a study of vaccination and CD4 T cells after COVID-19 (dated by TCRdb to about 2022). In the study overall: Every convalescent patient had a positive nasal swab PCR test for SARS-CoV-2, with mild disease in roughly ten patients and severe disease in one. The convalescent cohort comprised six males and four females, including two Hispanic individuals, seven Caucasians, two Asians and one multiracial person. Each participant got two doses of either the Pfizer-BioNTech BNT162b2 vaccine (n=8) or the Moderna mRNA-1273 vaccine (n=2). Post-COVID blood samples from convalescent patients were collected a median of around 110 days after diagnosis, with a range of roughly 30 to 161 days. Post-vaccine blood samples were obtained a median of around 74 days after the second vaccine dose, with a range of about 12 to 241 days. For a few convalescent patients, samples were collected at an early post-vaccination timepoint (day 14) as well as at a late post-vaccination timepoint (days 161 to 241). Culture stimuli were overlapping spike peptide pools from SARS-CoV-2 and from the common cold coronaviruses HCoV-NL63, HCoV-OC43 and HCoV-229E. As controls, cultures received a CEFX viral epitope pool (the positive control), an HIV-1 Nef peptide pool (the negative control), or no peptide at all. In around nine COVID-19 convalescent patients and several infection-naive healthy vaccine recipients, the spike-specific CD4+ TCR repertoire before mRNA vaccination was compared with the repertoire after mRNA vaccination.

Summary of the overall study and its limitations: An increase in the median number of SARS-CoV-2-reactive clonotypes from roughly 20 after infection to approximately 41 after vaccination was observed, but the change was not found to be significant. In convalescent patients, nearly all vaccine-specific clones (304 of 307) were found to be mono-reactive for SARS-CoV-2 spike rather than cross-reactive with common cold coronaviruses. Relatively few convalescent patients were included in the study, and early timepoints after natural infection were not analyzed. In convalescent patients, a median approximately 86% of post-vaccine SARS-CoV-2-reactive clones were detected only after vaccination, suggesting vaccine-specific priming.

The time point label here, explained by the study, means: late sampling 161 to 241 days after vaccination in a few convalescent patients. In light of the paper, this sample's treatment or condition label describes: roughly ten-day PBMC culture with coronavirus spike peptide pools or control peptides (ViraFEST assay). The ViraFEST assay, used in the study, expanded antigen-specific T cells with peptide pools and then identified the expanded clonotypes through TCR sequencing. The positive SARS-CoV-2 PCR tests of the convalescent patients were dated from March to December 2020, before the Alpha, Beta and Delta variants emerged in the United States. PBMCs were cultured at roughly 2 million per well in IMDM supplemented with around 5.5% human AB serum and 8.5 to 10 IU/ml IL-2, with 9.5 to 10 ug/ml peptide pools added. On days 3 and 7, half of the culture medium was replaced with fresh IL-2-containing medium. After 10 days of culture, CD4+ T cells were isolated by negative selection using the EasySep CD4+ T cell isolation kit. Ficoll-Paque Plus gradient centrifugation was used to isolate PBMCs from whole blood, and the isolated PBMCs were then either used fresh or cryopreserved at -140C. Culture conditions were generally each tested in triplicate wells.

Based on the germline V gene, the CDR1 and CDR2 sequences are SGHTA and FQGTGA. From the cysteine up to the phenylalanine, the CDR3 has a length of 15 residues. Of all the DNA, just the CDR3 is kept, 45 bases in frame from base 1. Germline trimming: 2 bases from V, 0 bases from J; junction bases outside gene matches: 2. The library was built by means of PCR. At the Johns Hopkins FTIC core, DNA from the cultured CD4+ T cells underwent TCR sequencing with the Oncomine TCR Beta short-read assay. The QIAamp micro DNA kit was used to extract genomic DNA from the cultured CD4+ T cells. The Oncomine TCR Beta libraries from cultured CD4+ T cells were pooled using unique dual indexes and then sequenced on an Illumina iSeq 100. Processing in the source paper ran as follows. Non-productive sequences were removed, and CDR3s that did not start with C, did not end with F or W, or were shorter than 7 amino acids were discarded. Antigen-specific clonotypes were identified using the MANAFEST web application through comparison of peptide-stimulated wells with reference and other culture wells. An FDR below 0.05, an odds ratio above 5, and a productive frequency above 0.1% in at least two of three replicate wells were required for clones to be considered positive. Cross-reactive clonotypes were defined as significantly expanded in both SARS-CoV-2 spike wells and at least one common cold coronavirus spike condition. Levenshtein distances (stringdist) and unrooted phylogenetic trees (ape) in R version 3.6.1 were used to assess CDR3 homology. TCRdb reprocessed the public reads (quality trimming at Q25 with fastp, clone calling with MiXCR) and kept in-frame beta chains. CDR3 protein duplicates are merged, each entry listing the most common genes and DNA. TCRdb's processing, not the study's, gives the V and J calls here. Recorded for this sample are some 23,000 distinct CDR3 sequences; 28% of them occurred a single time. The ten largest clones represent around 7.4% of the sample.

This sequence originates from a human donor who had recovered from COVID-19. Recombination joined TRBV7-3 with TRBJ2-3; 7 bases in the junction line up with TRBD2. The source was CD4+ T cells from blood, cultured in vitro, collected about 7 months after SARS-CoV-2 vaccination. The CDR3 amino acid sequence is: CASSLAGVSTDTQYF. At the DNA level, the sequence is TGTGCCAGCAGCTTAGCGGGGGTCAGCACAGATACGCAGTATTTT.